This T cell receptor (beta chain) was documented in a study of shared clonotypes between healthy human individuals. In the study overall: Serving as donors were a couple of women and a few men, whose ages spanned 18 to 49. Study-level findings and limits: As a rule, naive subsets had a larger estimated richness than memory subsets.

Repertoires were generated with immunoSEQ multiplex PCR, while TCRdb's copy carries only in-frame clones and drops some. This sample has about 1 million clones; approximately 72% occur once, and the top ten carry 1.4%. Germline V lookup: CDR1 SGDLS, CDR2 YYNGEE. The germline V and J ends were trimmed by 3 bases and 0 bases, with 8 bases remaining between them. The CDR3 runs 14 residues. Details on this clone: The antigen is undetermined.

Donors had no recently reported acute infections or vaccinations and were HIV-negative. The CD4+ fraction was divided into a CD45RA+ naive subset and a CD45RA-negative memory subset. The rearrangement uses TRBV9 and TRBJ2-3, with D possibly called TRBD1 or TRBD2 (5 bases each). Sequenced sample: memory CD4+ T cells sorted from blood. Subset here: CD45RA-negative fraction. This receptor was identified in a man between 18 and 35 years old in good health. The CDR3 nucleotides are TGTGCCAGCAGCGGGGACGGAAGCACAGATACGCAGTATTTT. Amino acids: CASSGDGSTDTQYF.